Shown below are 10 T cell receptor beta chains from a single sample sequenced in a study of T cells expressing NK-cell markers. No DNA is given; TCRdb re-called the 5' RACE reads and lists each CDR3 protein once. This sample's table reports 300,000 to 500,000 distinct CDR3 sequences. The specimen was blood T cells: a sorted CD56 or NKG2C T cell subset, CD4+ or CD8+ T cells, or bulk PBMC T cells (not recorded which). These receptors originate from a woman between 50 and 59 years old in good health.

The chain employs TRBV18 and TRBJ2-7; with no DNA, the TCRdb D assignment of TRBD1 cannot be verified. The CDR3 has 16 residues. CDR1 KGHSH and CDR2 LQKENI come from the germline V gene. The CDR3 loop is CASSPVTGAPIDEQYF.

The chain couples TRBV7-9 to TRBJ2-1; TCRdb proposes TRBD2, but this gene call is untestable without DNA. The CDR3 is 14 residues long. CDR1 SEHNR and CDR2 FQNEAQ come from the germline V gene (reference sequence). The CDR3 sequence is CASSHHEKPGLASF.

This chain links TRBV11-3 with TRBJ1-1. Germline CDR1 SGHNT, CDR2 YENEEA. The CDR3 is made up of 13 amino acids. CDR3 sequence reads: CASSLWPGNEAFF. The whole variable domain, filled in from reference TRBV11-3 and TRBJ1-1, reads EAGVVQSPRYKIIEKKQPVAFWCNPISGHNTLYWYLQNLGQGPELLIRYENEEAVDDSQLPKDRFSAERLKGVDSTLKIQPAELGDSAVYLCASSLWPGNEAFFGQGTRLTVV.

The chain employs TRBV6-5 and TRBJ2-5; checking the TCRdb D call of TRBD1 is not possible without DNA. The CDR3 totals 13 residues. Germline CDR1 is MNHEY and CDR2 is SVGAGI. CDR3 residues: CASFQGDRQTQYF.

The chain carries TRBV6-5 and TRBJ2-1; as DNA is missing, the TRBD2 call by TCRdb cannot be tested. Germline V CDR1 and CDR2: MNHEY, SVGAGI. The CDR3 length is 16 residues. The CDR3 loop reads CASLPGLAGPTNEQFF.

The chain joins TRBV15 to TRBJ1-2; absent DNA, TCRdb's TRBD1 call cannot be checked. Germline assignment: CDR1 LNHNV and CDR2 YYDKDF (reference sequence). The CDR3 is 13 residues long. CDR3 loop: CATSTPGRRGYTF.

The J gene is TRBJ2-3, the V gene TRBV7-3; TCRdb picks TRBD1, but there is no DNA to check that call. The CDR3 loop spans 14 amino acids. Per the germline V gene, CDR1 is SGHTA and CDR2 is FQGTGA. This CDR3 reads CASSRTGTSDTQYF.

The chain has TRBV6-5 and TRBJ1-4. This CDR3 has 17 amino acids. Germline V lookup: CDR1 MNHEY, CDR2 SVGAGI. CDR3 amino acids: CASSTLSAATTNEKLFF.

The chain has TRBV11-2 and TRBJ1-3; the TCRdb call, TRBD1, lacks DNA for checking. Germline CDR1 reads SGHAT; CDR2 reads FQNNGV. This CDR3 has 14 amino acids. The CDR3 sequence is CASGNGGSGNTIYF.

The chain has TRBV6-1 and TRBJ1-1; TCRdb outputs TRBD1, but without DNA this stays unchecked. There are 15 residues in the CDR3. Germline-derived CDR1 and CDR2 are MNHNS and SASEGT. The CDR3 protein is CAAHGGFIMNTEAFF.